This T cell receptor (beta chain) was profiled in a study of shared clonotypes between healthy human individuals. The study's findings and limits: Large sequencing depth failed to make sorted-subset sequencing complete, rarefaction showed. Four donors held around 5% of naive CD4 clonotypes in common.

Trimming took off 4 bases at V and 0 bases at J, with 12 bases between the two ends. The germline CDR1 and CDR2 sequences are GTSNPN and SVGIG (reference sequence). The CDR3 spans 14 residues. Regarding this clone: The antigen is not known.

The assay ran at deep level. Original processing notes: Owing to the provision of junction-only sequences devoid of quality scores by immunoSEQ, filtering differed. Sequencing used immunoSEQ multiplex PCR; TCRdb keeps in-frame clones, though not all of them. V and J calls and clone size are those listed in that table; D and trimming were worked out from the DNA. The sample lists 2 million or so clones, roughly 94% occurring once. The sample consisted of naive CD4+ T cells sorted from blood. Regarding subset: CD45RA+ positively selected. V usage is TRBV30 and J usage is TRBJ1-2, with D hard to call. This TCR was recovered from a man aged 18 to 35 in good health. CDR3 residues: CAWKTKASNYGYTF. The CDR3 region has the DNA TGTGCCTGGAAAACTAAAGCCTCTAACTATGGCTACACCTTC.